The 8 T cell receptor beta chains listed next were all sequenced from one sample in a study of blood T cell repertoires in COVID-19. Produced via immunoSEQ multiplex PCR; TCRdb's table is partial and in-frame only. The table lists 300,000 or so clones, over 75% of them singletons. The sequenced sample was PBMCs or T cells enriched from blood (not recorded which). These receptors were collected from a woman in her 30s who had recovered from COVID-19.

V is TRBV4-3 and J is TRBJ2-7; 8 bases align to TRBD1. The ends lost 0 bases at V and 3 bases at J; junction bases unmatched: 7. From germline, CDR1 is LGHNA and CDR2 YSLEER. The CDR3 loop spans 16 amino acids. The CDR3 spells CASSQEVGQANYEQYF. DNA of the CDR3: TGCGCCAGCAGCCAAGAAGTGGGACAGGCTAACTACGAGCAGTACTTC.

V is TRBV12-5 and J is TRBJ2-7; 12 bases agree with TRBD2. The CDR3 is 18 amino acids. Unmatched junction bases numbered 19, after V lost 11 bases and J lost 2 bases. The germline V gene has CDR1 LGHNT and CDR2 FRNRAP. DNA for the CDR3: TGTGCTCCCCCAAAAAGGGCTAGCGGGAGGGAACCTACCTACGAGCAGTACTTC. Its protein product is CAPPKRASGREPTYEQYF.

The chain links TRBV18 to TRBJ1-3; 7 bases agree with TRBD1. The CDR3 loop spans 13 amino acids. V trimming: 6 bases; J trimming: 7 bases; junction bases outside the gene matches: 6. CDR1 is KGHSH and CDR2 is LQKENI in the germline V gene. The CDR3 bases are TGTGCCAGCTCCTGGGACAGTGAGAACACCATATATTTT. This gives the protein CASSWDSENTIYF.

This rearrangement joins TRBV9 to TRBJ1-1; unclear D gene. Germline values: CDR1 SGDLS, CDR2 YYNGEE. The CDR3 length is 14 residues. The germline V and J ends were trimmed by 3 bases and 0 bases, with 9 bases remaining between them. The CDR3 DNA is TGTGCCAGCAGCGGACCCACAGTGAACACTGAAGCTTTCTTT. It codes for CASSGPTVNTEAFF.

This clone has just a few counts. The gene calls are TRBV7-2 and TRBJ1-2; perhaps TRBD1 as D (6 bases). Germline V CDR1 and CDR2: SGHTA, FQGNSA. Trimming removed 1 base from V and 3 bases from J, with 15 bases in between. This CDR3 region has 16 residues. The CDR3 protein is CASSLGGRGAYYGYTF. The CDR3 DNA follows: TGTGCCAGCAGCTTAGGTGGTCGGGGGGCGTACTATGGCTACACCTTC.

This clone appeared a single time. The chain carries TRBV7-9 and TRBJ1-2, with TRBD1 identical over 9 bases. The germline gives CDR1 SEHNR, CDR2 FQNEAQ (reference sequence). V trimming: 4 bases; J trimming: 2 bases; junction bases outside the gene matches: 8. CDR3 length: 16 residues. In DNA form, the CDR3 reads TGTGCCAGCAGCTCCCGACCAGGACAGGGGAACTATGGCTACACCTTC. Amino acids: CASSSRPGQGNYGYTF.

The rearrangement uses TRBV6-2 or TRBV6-3 and TRBJ2-7, with D possibly TRBD2 on 5 matching bases. This CDR3 is 15 amino acids long. Germline V gene lookup returns CDR1 MNHEY and CDR2 SVGEGT. V lost 0 bases and J lost 3, with 12 bases in between. The CDR3 loop is CASSYSSRGGYEQYF. CDR3 nucleotide sequence: TGTGCCAGCAGTTACTCGAGTCGCGGAGGCTACGAGCAGTACTTC.

Regarding this clone: Mismatch with germline at one junction end may stem from a read error. The rearrangement links TRBV2 to TRBJ2-1, with 10 nucleotides matching TRBD2. The CDR3 is made up of 13 amino acids. CDR1 is SNHLY and CDR2 is FYNNEI in the germline V gene. The CDR3 bases are TGTGCCAGCAGAATGGGACTAGCCAGCGGGGGGGTCTTC. Protein: CASRMGLASGGVF.